This TCR beta chain originates from a study of blood T cell repertoires in COVID-19. On the study more broadly: Samples of COVID-19 (acute and convalescent) were obtained from the United States, Italy and Spain. PBMCs, B-cell-depleted T cells, or T cells were the source of the cDNA or gDNA that made up the material.

The CDR3 contains 19 residues. Authors' processing steps: Amplification with reference gene primers provided the estimates of nucleated cell counts. Data came from immunoSEQ multiplex PCR; TCRdb stores just in-frame clones and leaves some out. That table gives V, J and clone size, and the DNA gave D and trimming. The sample includes roughly 250,000 clones, around 81% seen only once; the top ten take more than 6%. The sequence was collected from a woman aged 55-69 years with active or convalescent COVID-19. The rearrangement links TRBV7-5 to TRBJ2-1; the table gives TRBD2 as D, unverified against the DNA. TRBV7-5 is noted as a pseudogene. The source material was peripheral blood. CDR3 in DNA: TGTGCCAGAAGCTATCCCGCCGGTATTAGCGGGCGAACCTACAATGAGCAGTTCTTC. This encodes CARSYPAGISGRTYNEQFF.